What follows are 26 T cell receptor beta chains derived from one specimen sequenced in a study of monozygotic twins with inflammatory bowel disease. Each CDR3 protein gets one entry in TCRdb, which reprocessed the 5' RACE reads and gives no DNA. Its table lists some 400,000 distinct CDR3 sequences. Sequencing was carried out using blood. These receptor sequences come from a human donor with ulcerative colitis or Crohn's disease, or a healthy co-twin of an affected twin (not recorded which).

The V and J genes are TRBV5-1 and TRBJ1-6; no DNA is available, so the TRBD1 call from TCRdb remains unchecked. Germline loops: CDR1 SGHRS, CDR2 YFSETQ. The length of the CDR3 is 15 residues. CDR3 amino acids: CASSLGGVINSPLHF.

The chain uses TRBV9 and TRBJ2-3; TCRdb selects TRBD2, and the lack of DNA leaves this call unchecked. The germline CDR1 and CDR2 sequences are SGDLS and YYNGEE. The CDR3 is made up of 14 amino acids. CDR3 sequence reads: CASSTSGVTDTQYF.

The chain has TRBV20-1 and TRBJ2-1; TCRdb calls TRBD1, which cannot be checked without DNA. This CDR3 is built from 14 residues. Germline-derived CDR1 and CDR2 are DFQATT and SNEGSKA (reference sequence). The CDR3 region is CSAPDRGEWNEQFF.

J is TRBJ2-4 and V is TRBV7-3; the D call from TCRdb, TRBD2, cannot be confirmed without DNA. Germline assignment: CDR1 SGHTA and CDR2 FQGTGA. This CDR3 has 16 residues. CDR3 sequence reads: CASSPSGGFGQNIQYF. Combining the CDR3 with reference TRBV7-3 and TRBJ2-4 gives the whole variable domain GAGVSQTPSNKVTEKGKYVELRCDPISGHTALYWYRQSLGQGPEFLIYFQGTGAADDSGLPNDRFFAVRPEGSVSTLKIQRTERGDSAVYLCASSPSGGFGQNIQYFGAGTRLSVL.

V is TRBV5-5 and J is TRBJ2-2. The CDR3 is 14 amino acids. Germline-derived CDR1 and CDR2 are SGHKS and YYEKEE (reference sequence). The CDR3 region is CASSLLSSTGELFF. The full variable domain, with the rest looked up from reference TRBV5-5 and TRBJ2-2, is DAGVTQSPTHLIKTRGQQVTLRCSPISGHKSVSWYQQVLGQGPQFIFQYYEKEERGRGNFPDRFSARQFPNYSSELNVNALLLGDSALYLCASSLLSSTGELFFGEGSRLTVL.

This chain uses TRBV7-2 with TRBJ2-5; TCRdb lists TRBD2, though no DNA is available to test this call. The CDR3 runs 16 residues. Germline-derived CDR1 and CDR2 are SGHTA and FQGNSA. The chain's CDR3 is CASSFTSGGAQETQYF.

The chain combines TRBV5-1 with TRBJ1-5; TCRdb names TRBD1, which stays unverified in the absence of DNA. Germline V gene lookup returns CDR1 SGHRS and CDR2 YFSETQ. This CDR3 is built from 15 residues. The CDR3 loop is CASSMGGADNQPQHF. Filled out from reference TRBV5-1 and TRBJ1-5, the complete variable domain reads KAGVTQTPRYLIKTRGQQVTLSCSPISGHRSVSWYQQTPGQGLQFLFEYFSETQRNKGNFPGRFSGRQFSNSRSEMNVSTLELGDSALYLCASSMGGADNQPQHFGDGTRLSIL.

The chain is built from TRBV11-2 and TRBJ1-3; TCRdb picks TRBD1, but there is no DNA to check that call. This CDR3 has 19 residues. Germline assignment: CDR1 SGHAT and CDR2 FQNNGV. The CDR3 sequence is CASSLVGGLTGTSGNTIYF.

The V gene is TRBV7-3, the J gene TRBJ1-1. Germline CDR1 and CDR2: SGHTA and FQGTGA. CDR3 length: 14 amino acids. The CDR3 sequence is CASSLSGESTEAFF.

The chain joins TRBV5-4 to TRBJ2-7. Germline V gene sequence: CDR1 SGHNT, CDR2 YYREEE (reference sequence). The CDR3 has 14 residues. The CDR3 sequence: CASSLDRGLYEQYF.

The rearrangement uses TRBV6-2 or TRBV6-3 and TRBJ1-5; the D call of TRBD1 rests on TCRdb alone, since no DNA is present to check it. The CDR3 spans 15 residues. CDR1 and CDR2 from the germline V gene are MNHEY and SVGEGT. The CDR3 spells CASTDRDSPNRPQHF.

The chain combines TRBV20-1 with TRBJ2-7; lacking DNA, the TRBD2 call made by TCRdb goes unchecked. Germline CDR1 reads DFQATT; CDR2 reads SNEGSKA (reference sequence). This CDR3 has 14 residues. This chain's CDR3 is CSARDPRLAREQYF.

J is TRBJ1-1 and V is TRBV7-9; the TCRdb D gene call, TRBD1, has no DNA to confirm it. Germline CDR1 SEHNR, CDR2 FQNEAQ (reference sequence). This CDR3 spans 15 amino acids. The CDR3 reads CASSFTGVGNTEAFF.

The chain recombines TRBV6-5 with TRBJ1-3. The CDR3 loop spans 11 amino acids. Germline V gene lookup returns CDR1 MNHEY and CDR2 SVGAGI. CDR3 sequence reads: CASLSGNTIYF.

The chain joins TRBV29-1 to TRBJ2-3; as DNA is missing, the TRBD1 call by TCRdb cannot be tested. The germline V gene encodes CDR1 SQVTM and CDR2 ANQGSEA. This CDR3 has 14 residues. CDR3: CSVTLTGFTDTQYF.

V gene TRBV14 combines with J gene TRBJ2-7; TCRdb's assignment of TRBD2 cannot be checked, as there is no DNA. This CDR3 has 17 amino acids. Looked up from germline, CDR1 is SGHDN and CDR2 is FVKESK. This chain's CDR3 is CASSPRSAAGRDYEQYF. The entire variable domain, with the rest obtained from reference TRBV14 and TRBJ2-7, is as follows: EAGVTQFPSHSVIEKGQTVTLRCDPISGHDNLYWYRRVMGKEIKFLLHFVKESKQDESGMPNNRFLAERTGGTYSTLKVQPAELEDSGVYFCASSPRSAAGRDYEQYFGPGTRLTVT.

The chain uses TRBV7-8 and TRBJ2-4; the TCRdb call, TRBD1, lacks DNA for checking. Germline lookup yields CDR1 SGHVS and CDR2 FQNEAQ. The CDR3 sequence is 18 residues long. CDR3 in amino acids: CASSLRPTGGLTKNIQYF.

The CDR3 loop reads CASSRTGNGYTF. The rearrangement joins TRBV7-9 to TRBJ1-2; with no DNA, the TCRdb D assignment of TRBD1 cannot be verified. The CDR3 runs to 12 residues. Germline loops: CDR1 SEHNR, CDR2 FQNEAQ (reference sequence).

This CDR3 reads CASRIRDSYNSPLHF. The V gene is TRBV6-1, the J gene TRBJ1-6. Germline-derived CDR1 and CDR2 are MNHNS and SASEGT. CDR3 length: 15 amino acids.

The chain couples TRBV7-2 to TRBJ2-2; TCRdb reports TRBD1, a call that lacks DNA to check it against. Germline values: CDR1 SGHTA, CDR2 FQGNSA. CDR3 length equals 16 residues. The CDR3 is CASSLMSQGYPGDLFF.

This rearrangement joins TRBV7-9 to TRBJ1-2. Germline CDR1 reads SEHNR; CDR2 reads FQNEAQ (reference sequence). This CDR3 contains 12 residues. The CDR3 sequence is CVVAGRGYGYTF.

J is TRBJ2-2 and V is TRBV24-1; TCRdb gives TRBD1 as the D gene, but with no DNA this cannot be confirmed. The CDR3 length is 15 residues. Germline V gene lookup returns CDR1 KGHDR and CDR2 SFDVKD. This chain's CDR3 is CATSDPGFTGGELFF.

This sequence joins TRBV7-4 and TRBJ1-5. CDR3 length equals 18 residues. Germline-derived CDR1 and CDR2 are SGHVT and SQSDAQ. CDR3 in amino acids: CASSSTTARRGPSQPQHF.

V is TRBV18 and J is TRBJ2-7; TCRdb returns TRBD2, unconfirmable since there is no DNA. The germline V gene has CDR1 KGHSH and CDR2 LQKENI. CDR3 length: 15 amino acids. The CDR3 sequence: CASSPNGGLNDEQYF.

The chain combines TRBV7-9 with TRBJ1-6; TCRdb's D call of TRBD1 is untestable without DNA. The CDR3 is made up of 13 amino acids. Germline CDR1 is SEHNR and CDR2 is FQNEAQ (reference sequence). CDR3 sequence: CASSLQGNSPLHF.

The V call is TRBV7-9, the J call TRBJ1-1. CDR1 SEHNR and CDR2 FQNEAQ come from the germline V gene (reference sequence). The CDR3 consists of 13 residues. CDR3 protein: CATSQGSNTEAFF.